This entry features one T cell receptor beta chain sequence. Its matching antigen is unknown. Amplified TCR beta CDR3 regions derived from RNA transcripts. HTBI primers were employed in a first-round RT-PCR of the TCR CDR3. TCRdb processed the multiplex PCR reads anew with MiXCR; each CDR3 protein has one entry. The sample lists hundreds of thousands of distinct CDR3 sequences, 25% occurring once. This entry belongs to a study of T cells in Graves' hyperthyroidism and ophthalmopathy. Hyperthyroidism had been newly diagnosed in patients aged 18 to 65, and its duration was under 2 months. Clinical symptoms, serum thyroxine and TRAb, thyroid ultrasound and orbital computed tomography together formed the diagnostic basis. PBMCs were derived from 7.5 to 10 ml fresh peripheral blood. General study findings and limits: The majority of expanded thyroid clonotypes above 0.001 also appeared in blood.

This CDR3 spans 12 amino acids. From germline, CDR1 is MNHEY and CDR2 SVGEGT. The chain combines TRBV6-2 or TRBV6-3 with TRBJ2-2; 8 bases agree with TRBD2. Sequenced sample: blood. This TCR derives from a man in his fifties or sixties with Graves' hyperthyroidism. CDR3: CAAGGWAGELFF. The CDR3 DNA follows: TGTGCGGCGGGGGGCTGGGCCGGGGAGCTGTTTTTT.